This T cell receptor (beta chain) was observed in a study of PD-L1 blockade in urothelial cancer. Turning to the study itself: In the patient group, most of the roughly 30 were males with bladder-origin urothelial cancer. The researchers analyzed blood 3 weeks (second dose) and 6 weeks after treatment start. Regarding the study as a whole: Patients with below-median pretreatment blood clonality survived longer.

Time point specified: pretreatment peripheral blood. Concerning this clone itself: Its antigen remains unknown.

Every PCR was spiked with synthetic TCR analog templates. Sequenced by immunoSEQ multiplex PCR; TCRdb stores in-frame clones only, minus some. Of some 45,000 clones in the sample, around 84% were seen once. This CDR3 contains 16 residues. The V gene end was trimmed by 5 bases and the J gene end by 6 bases; junction bases not matched to a gene: 10. The germline V gene encodes CDR1 SGHTA and CDR2 FQGNSA. The chain combines TRBV7-2 with TRBJ2-2, with 9 bases that match TRBD2. Here the sequenced sample was PBMCs, taken around atezolizumab (anti-PD-L1) treatment. This TCR was sampled from a man aged 60 to 75 with urothelial cancer. CDR3 nucleotide sequence: TGTGCCAGCAGCGTTAATGGACTAGCGACCCCCGGGGAGCTGTTTTTT. Translating gives CASSVNGLATPGELFF.